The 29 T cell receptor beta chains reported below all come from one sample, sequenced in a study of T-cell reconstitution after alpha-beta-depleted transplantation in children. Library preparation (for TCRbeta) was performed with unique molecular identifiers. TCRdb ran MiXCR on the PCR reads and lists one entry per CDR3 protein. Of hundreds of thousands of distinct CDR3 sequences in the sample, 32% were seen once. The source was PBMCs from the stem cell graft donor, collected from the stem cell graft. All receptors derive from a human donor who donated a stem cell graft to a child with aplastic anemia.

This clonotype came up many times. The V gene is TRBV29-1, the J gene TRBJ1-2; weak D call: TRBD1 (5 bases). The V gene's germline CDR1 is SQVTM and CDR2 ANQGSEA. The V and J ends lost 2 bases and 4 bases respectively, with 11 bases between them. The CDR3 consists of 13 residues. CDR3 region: CSVETAGRYGYTF. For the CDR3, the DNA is TGCAGCGTTGAAACAGCAGGGCGCTATGGCTACACCTTC.

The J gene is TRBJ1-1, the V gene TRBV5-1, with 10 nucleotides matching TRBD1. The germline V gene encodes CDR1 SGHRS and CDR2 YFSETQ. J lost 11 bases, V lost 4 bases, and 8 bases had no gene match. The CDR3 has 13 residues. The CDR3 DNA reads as TGCGCCAGCAGCGGAGGACAGGGGGTTCTGGCTTTCTTT. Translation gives CASSGGQGVLAFF. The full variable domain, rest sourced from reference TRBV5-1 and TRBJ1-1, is KAGVTQTPRYLIKTRGQQVTLSCSPISGHRSVSWYQQTPGQGLQFLFEYFSETQRNKGNFPGRFSGRQFSNSRSEMNVSTLELGDSALYLCASSGGQGVLAFFGQGTRLTVV.

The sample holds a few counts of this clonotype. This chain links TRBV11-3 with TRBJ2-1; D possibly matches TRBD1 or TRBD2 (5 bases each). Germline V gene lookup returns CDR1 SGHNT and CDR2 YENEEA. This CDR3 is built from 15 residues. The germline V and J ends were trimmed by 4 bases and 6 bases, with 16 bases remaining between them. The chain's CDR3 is CASSSSQGVINEQFF. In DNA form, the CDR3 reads TGTGCCAGCAGCTCGAGCCAGGGAGTTATCAATGAGCAGTTCTTC. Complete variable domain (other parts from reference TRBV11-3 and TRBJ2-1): EAGVVQSPRYKIIEKKQPVAFWCNPISGHNTLYWYLQNLGQGPELLIRYENEEAVDDSQLPKDRFSAERLKGVDSTLKIQPAELGDSAVYLCASSSSQGVINEQFFGPGTRLTVL.

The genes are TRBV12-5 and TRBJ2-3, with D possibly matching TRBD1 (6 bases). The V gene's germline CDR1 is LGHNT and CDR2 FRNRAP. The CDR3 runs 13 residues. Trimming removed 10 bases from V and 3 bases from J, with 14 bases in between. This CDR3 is CATGEGGTDTQYF. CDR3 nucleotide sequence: TGTGCTACTGGCGAAGGGGGTACAGATACGCAGTATTTT. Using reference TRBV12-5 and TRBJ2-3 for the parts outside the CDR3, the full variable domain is DARVTQTPRHKVTEMGQEVTMRCQPILGHNTVFWYRQTMMQGLELLAYFRNRAPLDDSGMPKDRFSAEMPDATLATLKIQPSEPRDSAVYFCATGEGGTDTQYFGPGTRLTVL.

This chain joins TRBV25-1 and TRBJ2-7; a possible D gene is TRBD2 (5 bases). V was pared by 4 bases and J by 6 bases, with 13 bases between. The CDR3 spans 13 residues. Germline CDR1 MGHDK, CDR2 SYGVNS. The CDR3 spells CASSGPGGGEQYV. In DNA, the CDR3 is TGTGCCAGCAGTGGCCCAGGCGGAGGCGAGCAGTACGTC.

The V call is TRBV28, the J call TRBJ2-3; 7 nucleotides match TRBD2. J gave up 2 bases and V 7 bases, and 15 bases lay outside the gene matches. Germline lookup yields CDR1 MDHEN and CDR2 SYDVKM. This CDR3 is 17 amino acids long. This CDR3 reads CASTSPLGGENTDTQYF. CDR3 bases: TGTGCCAGCACTAGTCCCCTGGGGGGGGAAAACACAGATACGCAGTATTTT.

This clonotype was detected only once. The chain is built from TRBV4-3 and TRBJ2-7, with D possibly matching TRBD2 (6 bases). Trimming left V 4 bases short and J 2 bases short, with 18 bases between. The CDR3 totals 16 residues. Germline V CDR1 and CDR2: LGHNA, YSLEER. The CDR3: CASSPLGAGEPYEQYV. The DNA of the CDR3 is TGCGCCAGCAGCCCACTGGGAGCGGGCGAGCCCTACGAGCAGTACGTC.

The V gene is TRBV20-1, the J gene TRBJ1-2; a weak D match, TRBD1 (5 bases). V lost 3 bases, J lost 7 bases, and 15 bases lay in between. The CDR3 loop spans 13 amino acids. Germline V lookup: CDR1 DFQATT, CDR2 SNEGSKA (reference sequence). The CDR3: CSASYQGRGGYTF. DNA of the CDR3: TGCAGTGCTAGTTACCAGGGTCGCGGTGGCTACACCTTC.

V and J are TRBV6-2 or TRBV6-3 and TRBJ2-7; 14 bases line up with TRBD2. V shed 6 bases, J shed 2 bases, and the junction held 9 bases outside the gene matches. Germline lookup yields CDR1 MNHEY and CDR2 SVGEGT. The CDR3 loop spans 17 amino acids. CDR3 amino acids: CASRGLTSGRATYEQYV. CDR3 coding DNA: TGTGCCAGCAGAGGGTTGACTAGCGGGAGGGCCACCTACGAGCAGTACGTC.

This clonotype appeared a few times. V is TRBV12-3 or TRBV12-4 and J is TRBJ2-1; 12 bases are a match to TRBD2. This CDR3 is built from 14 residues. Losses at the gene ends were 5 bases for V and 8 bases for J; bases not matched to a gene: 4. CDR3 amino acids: CASSPRLAGDEQFF. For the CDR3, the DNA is TGTGCCAGCAGTCCGAGACTAGCGGGAGATGAGCAGTTCTTC.

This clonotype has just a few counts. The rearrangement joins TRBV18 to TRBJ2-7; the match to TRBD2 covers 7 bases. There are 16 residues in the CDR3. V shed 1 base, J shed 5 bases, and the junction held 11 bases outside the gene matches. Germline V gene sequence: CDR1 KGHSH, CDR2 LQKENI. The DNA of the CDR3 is TGTGCCAGCTCACCACTATCCTCCAGCGGGAAAGACGAGCAGTACGTC. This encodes CASSPLSSSGKDEQYV.

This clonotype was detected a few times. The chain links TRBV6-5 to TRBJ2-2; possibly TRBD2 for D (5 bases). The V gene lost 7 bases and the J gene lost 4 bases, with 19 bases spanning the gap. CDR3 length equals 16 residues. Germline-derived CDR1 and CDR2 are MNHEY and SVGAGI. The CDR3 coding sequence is TGTGCCAGCACTCCTACACCGGGATCTGTCACCGGGGAGCTGTTTTTT. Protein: CASTPTPGSVTGELFF.

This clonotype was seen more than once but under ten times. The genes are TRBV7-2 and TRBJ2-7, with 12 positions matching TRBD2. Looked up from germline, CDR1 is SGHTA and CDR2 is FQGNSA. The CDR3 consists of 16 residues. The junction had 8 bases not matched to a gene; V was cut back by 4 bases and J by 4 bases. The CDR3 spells CASSWTSGTLSYEQYF. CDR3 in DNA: TGTGCCAGCAGCTGGACTAGCGGGACGCTTTCGTACGAGCAGTACTTC.

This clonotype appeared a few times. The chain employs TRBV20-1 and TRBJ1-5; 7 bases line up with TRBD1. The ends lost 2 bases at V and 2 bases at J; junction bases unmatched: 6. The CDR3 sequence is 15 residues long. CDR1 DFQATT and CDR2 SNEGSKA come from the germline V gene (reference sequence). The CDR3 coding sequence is TGCAGTGCTAGAAAACAGGGGCCAGGCAATCAGCCCCAGCATTTT. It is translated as CSARKQGPGNQPQHF.

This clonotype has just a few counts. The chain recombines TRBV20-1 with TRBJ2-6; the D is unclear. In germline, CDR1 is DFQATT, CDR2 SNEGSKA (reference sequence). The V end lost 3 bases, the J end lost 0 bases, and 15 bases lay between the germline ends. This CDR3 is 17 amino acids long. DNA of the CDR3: TGCAGTGCTAGGATTGGAATAAGGGACTCTGGGGCCAACGTCCTGACTTTC. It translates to CSARIGIRDSGANVLTF.

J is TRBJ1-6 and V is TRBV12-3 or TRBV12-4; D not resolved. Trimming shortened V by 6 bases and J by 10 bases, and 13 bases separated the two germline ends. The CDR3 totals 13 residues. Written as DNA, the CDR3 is TGTGCCAGCAGCCTAGGATCATCCTCACCCCTCCACTTT. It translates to CASSLGSSSPLHF.

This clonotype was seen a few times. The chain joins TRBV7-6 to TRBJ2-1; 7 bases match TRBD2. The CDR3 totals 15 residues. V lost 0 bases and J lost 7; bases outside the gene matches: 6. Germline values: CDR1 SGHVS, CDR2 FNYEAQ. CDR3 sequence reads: CASSLAGGLVNEQFF. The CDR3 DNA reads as TGTGCCAGCAGCTTAGCGGGAGGGCTGGTGAATGAGCAGTTCTTC.

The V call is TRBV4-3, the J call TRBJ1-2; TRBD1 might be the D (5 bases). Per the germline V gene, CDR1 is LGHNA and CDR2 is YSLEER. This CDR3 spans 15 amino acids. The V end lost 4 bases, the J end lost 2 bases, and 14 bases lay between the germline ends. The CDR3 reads CASSPTEGQNYGYTF. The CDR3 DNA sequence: TGCGCCAGCAGCCCAACGGAGGGGCAAAACTATGGCTACACCTTC.

CDR3 in DNA: TGTGCCAGCAGCTTCCAGGCCATTAGCACAGATACGCAGTATTTT. The encoded protein is CASSFQAISTDTQYF. The rearrangement uses TRBV7-2 and TRBJ2-3; no definite D call. Between the trimmed V and J ends, which lost 3 bases and 0 bases, there was a span of 10 bases. Germline lookup yields CDR1 SGHTA and CDR2 FQGNSA. The CDR3 sequence is 15 residues long.

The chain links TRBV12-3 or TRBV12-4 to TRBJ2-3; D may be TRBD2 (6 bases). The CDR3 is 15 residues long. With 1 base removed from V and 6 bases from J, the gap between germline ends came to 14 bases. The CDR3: CASSLGRRDDDTQYF. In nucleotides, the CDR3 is TGTGCCAGCAGTTTAGGGAGGAGGGATGACGATACGCAGTATTTT.

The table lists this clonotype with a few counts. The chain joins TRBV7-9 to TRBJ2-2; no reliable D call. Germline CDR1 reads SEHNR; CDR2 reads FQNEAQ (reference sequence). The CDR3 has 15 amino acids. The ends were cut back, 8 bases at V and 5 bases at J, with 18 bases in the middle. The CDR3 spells CASDNWKGLTGELFF. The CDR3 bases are TGTGCCAGCGATAACTGGAAGGGATTAACCGGGGAGCTGTTTTTT.

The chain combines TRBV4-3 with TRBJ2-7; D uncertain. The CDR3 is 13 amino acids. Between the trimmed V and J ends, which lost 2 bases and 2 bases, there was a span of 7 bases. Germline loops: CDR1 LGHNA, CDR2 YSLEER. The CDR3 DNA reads TGCGCCAGCAGCCAATTAATTGCCTACGAGCAGTACTTC. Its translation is CASSQLIAYEQYF.

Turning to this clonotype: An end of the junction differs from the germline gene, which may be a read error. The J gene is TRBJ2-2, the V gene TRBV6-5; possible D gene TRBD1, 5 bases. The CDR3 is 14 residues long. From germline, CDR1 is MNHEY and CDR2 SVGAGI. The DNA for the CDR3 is TGTGCCAGCAATTACTCGCAAGGGGCCGGGGAGCTGTTTTTT. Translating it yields CASNYSQGAGELFF.

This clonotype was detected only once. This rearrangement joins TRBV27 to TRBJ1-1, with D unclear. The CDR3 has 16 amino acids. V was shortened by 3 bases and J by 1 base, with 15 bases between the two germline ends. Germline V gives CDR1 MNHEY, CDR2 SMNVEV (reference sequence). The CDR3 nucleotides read TGTGCCAGCAGTTTGGGTTACCTCCCTGGGAACACTGAAGCTTTCTTT. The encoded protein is CASSLGYLPGNTEAFF.

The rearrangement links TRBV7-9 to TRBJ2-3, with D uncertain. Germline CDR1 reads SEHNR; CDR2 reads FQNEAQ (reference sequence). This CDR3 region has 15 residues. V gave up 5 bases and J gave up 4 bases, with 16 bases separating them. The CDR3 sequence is CASSIMGDRADTQYF. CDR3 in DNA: TGTGCCAGCAGCATAATGGGTGACCGGGCAGATACGCAGTATTTT.

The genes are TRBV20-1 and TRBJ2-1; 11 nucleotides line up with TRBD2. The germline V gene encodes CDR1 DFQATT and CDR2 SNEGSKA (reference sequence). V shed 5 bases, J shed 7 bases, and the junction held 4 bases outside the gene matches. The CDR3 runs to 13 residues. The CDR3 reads CSAATSGINEQFF. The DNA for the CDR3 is TGCAGTGCTGCGACTAGCGGGATAAATGAGCAGTTCTTC.

CDR3 in DNA: TGTGCCAGCAGCCCCGGGAGGGGAGCTAGCTACAATGAGCAGTTCTTC. This gives the protein CASSPGRGASYNEQFF. The chain couples TRBV7-9 to TRBJ2-1; 8 bases line up with TRBD2. Looked up from germline, CDR1 is SEHNR and CDR2 is FQNEAQ (reference sequence). Losses at the gene ends were 5 bases for V and 3 bases for J; bases not matched to a gene: 9. The CDR3 is made up of 16 amino acids.

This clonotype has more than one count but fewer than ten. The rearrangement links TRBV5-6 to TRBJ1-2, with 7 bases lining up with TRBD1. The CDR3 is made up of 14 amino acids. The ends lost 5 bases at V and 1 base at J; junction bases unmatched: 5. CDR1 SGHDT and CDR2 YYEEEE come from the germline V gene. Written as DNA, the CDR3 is TGTGCCAGCAGAACGGGACAGAATAACTATGGCTACACCTTC. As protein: CASRTGQNNYGYTF.

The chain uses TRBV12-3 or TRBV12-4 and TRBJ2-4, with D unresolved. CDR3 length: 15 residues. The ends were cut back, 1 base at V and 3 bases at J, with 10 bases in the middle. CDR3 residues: CASSLVLGYKNIQYF. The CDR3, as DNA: TGTGCCAGCAGTTTAGTCCTGGGGTACAAAAACATTCAGTACTTC.